The 22 T cell receptor beta chains given below trace back to one sample, sequenced in a study of T-cell reconstitution after alpha-beta-depleted transplantation in children. Researchers prepared the TCRbeta library using unique molecular identifiers, the study reports. TCRdb independently ran MiXCR on the PCR reads; one entry per CDR3 protein. Among about 230,000 distinct CDR3 sequences listed, around 9.9% were seen once. Sequenced material: PBMCs, taken before TCRalphabeta/CD19-depleted stem cell transplant. The receptors were sampled from a child under two years old with acute myeloid leukemia, due to receive a stem cell transplant.

A few counts support this clonotype. The chain uses TRBV7-2 and TRBJ2-5; TRBD2 matches 7 bases. Unmatched junction bases numbered 7, after V lost 1 base and J lost 5 bases. CDR1 is SGHTA and CDR2 is FQGNSA in the germline V gene. The CDR3 has 15 residues. This chain's CDR3 is CASSLVLSRGETQYF. The DNA of the CDR3 is TGTGCCAGCAGCTTAGTTCTATCGCGGGGGGAGACCCAGTACTTC.

This clonotype was picked up many times. The chain uses TRBV20-1 and TRBJ1-5; the D is unclear. The germline gives CDR1 DFQATT, CDR2 SNEGSKA (reference sequence). Between the trimmed V and J ends, which lost 4 bases and 2 bases, there was a span of 18 bases. The CDR3 contains 16 residues. CDR3 in amino acids: CSAIGAGSLRNQPQHF. For the CDR3, the DNA is TGCAGTGCTATCGGTGCAGGTTCTCTCCGCAATCAGCCCCAGCATTTT.

This clonotype was detected only a few times. This rearrangement joins TRBV7-2 to TRBJ1-2; D not resolved. Deletions cut 1 base from V and 6 bases from J, with 9 bases between. The CDR3 length is 13 residues. Germline-derived CDR1 and CDR2 are SGHTA and FQGNSA. The CDR3 DNA is TGTGCCAGCAGCTTAGGATCAGCGCATGGCTACACCTTC. Its translation is CASSLGSAHGYTF.

This clonotype was detected only a few times. The V and J genes are TRBV4-2 and TRBJ1-4; tentative D call: TRBD1 (5 bases). The germline V and J ends were trimmed by 3 bases and 0 bases, with 11 bases remaining between them. CDR1 LGHNA and CDR2 YNFKEQ come from the germline V gene. This CDR3 has 16 amino acids. The CDR3 bases are TGTGCCAGCAGCCATGCGACAGTTGCAACTAATGAAAAACTGTTTTTT. Its translation is CASSHATVATNEKLFF.

This clonotype was observed many times. V usage is TRBV12-3 or TRBV12-4 and J usage is TRBJ2-5; 7 nucleotides line up with TRBD1. The junction had 3 bases not matched to a gene; V was cut back by 4 bases and J by 4 bases. This CDR3 has 13 residues. DNA of the CDR3: TGTGCCAGCAGTTGGGACAGCGGAGAGACCCAGTACTTC. The encoded protein is CASSWDSGETQYF.

V usage is TRBV5-5 and J usage is TRBJ2-3; TRBD2 matches at 13 bases. Germline CDR1 SGHKS, CDR2 YYEKEE (reference sequence). Trimming took 4 bases from V and 1 from J; bases not matched to a gene: 9. The CDR3 runs 18 residues. This CDR3 reads CASSPTSGGPLGTDTQYF. CDR3 nucleotides: TGTGCCAGCAGCCCGACTAGCGGGGGGCCTTTAGGCACAGATACGCAGTATTTT. The full variable domain, completed using reference TRBV5-5 and TRBJ2-3, is DAGVTQSPTHLIKTRGQQVTLRCSPISGHKSVSWYQQVLGQGPQFIFQYYEKEERGRGNFPDRFSARQFPNYSSELNVNALLLGDSALYLCASSPTSGGPLGTDTQYFGPGTRLTVL.

This clonotype appeared many times. The chain has TRBV4-3 and TRBJ2-2; D gene uncertain. The CDR3 consists of 16 residues. V lost 4 bases, J lost 5 bases, and 17 bases lay in between. The germline V gene has CDR1 LGHNA and CDR2 YSLEER. CDR3 coding DNA: TGCGCCAGCAGCCCAGAAGCTTGGGTTCGGACCGGGGAGCTGTTTTTT. This codes for CASSPEAWVRTGELFF.

This clonotype was detected ten times or more. The rearrangement joins TRBV7-2 to TRBJ2-3; no clear D gene. V lost 2 bases to trimming and J lost 4 bases, with 16 bases between them. In germline, CDR1 is SGHTA, CDR2 FQGNSA. The CDR3 is made up of 16 amino acids. CDR3 nucleotide sequence: TGTGCCAGCAGCTTACGGCGCGCAGGATGGGCAGATACGCAGTATTTT. It yields the protein CASSLRRAGWADTQYF.

This clonotype was observed many times. This chain connects TRBV6-1 to TRBJ2-5, with D maybe TRBD2 (5 bases). Germline CDR1 reads MNHNS; CDR2 reads SASEGT. Trimming stripped 6 bases from V and 3 bases from J, with 14 bases between. This CDR3 has 14 residues. Here the CDR3 DNA reads TGTGCCAGCAGCCGCGGACTCCTGAAAGAGACCCAGTACTTC. Translation gives CASSRGLLKETQYF.

This clonotype was picked up a small number of times. The chain recombines TRBV20-1 with TRBJ1-5, with D perhaps TRBD1 (6 bases). The ends were cut back, 6 bases at V and 2 bases at J, with 11 bases in the middle. Germline V gives CDR1 DFQATT, CDR2 SNEGSKA (reference sequence). This CDR3 is built from 13 residues. This chain's CDR3 is CSAETGRNQPQHF. The CDR3 nucleotides read TGCAGTGCCGAGACAGGCCGCAATCAGCCCCAGCATTTT.

This clonotype was recorded at least ten times. The chain carries TRBV6-1 and TRBJ1-5; 11 nucleotides align to TRBD1. The CDR3 extends over 17 amino acids. Germline-derived CDR1 and CDR2 are MNHNS and SASEGT. V shed 4 bases, J shed 6 bases, and the junction held 11 bases outside the gene matches. The CDR3 DNA is TGTGCCAGCAGTGGGTGGACAGGGGGCGAGGCCAGTCAGCCCCAGCATTTT. It specifies CASSGWTGGEASQPQHF.

This clonotype was seen at least ten times. The J gene is TRBJ1-4, the V gene TRBV12-3 or TRBV12-4; D not certain. The germline V and J ends were trimmed by 5 bases and 4 bases, with 14 bases remaining between them. This CDR3 spans 15 amino acids. Here the CDR3 reads CASSPSTAHNEKLFF. CDR3 DNA: TGTGCCAGCAGTCCTTCGACGGCCCATAATGAAAAACTGTTTTTT.

There are many counts of this clonotype. J is TRBJ2-5 and V is TRBV5-4; 10 bases match TRBD2. J lost 7 bases, V lost 1 base, and 4 bases had no gene match. Germline V CDR1 and CDR2: SGHNT, YYREEE (reference sequence). This CDR3 has 14 amino acids. CDR3 sequence reads: CASSLLSGRATQYF. CDR3 DNA sequence: TGTGCCAGCAGCTTGTTGAGCGGGAGGGCGACCCAGTACTTC.

This clonotype was counted at least ten times. V gene TRBV28 combines with J gene TRBJ2-1; D uncertain. Germline V gene sequence: CDR1 MDHEN, CDR2 SYDVKM. V lost 0 bases and J 9 bases, leaving 9 bases between the germline ends. The CDR3 loop spans 13 amino acids. CDR3 loop: CASSLWADPEQFF. The DNA of the CDR3 is TGTGCCAGCAGTTTATGGGCAGATCCTGAGCAGTTCTTC.

This clonotype was seen many times. V and J are TRBV24-1 and TRBJ1-2; a weak D match, TRBD1 (5 bases). The CDR3 totals 14 residues. The ends were cut back, 0 bases at V and 3 bases at J, with 7 bases in the middle. CDR1 and CDR2 from the germline V gene are KGHDR and SFDVKD. The CDR3 spells CATSDLQGDYGYTF. The CDR3 region has the DNA TGTGCCACCAGTGATTTGCAAGGGGACTATGGCTACACCTTC.

This clonotype was counted only a few times. The chain combines TRBV18 with TRBJ2-2, with 7 bases that match TRBD1. This CDR3 has 15 residues. Germline V gives CDR1 KGHSH, CDR2 LQKENI. V lost 3 bases, J lost 0 bases, and 1 base stayed unmatched. CDR3 nucleotide sequence: TGTGCCAGCTCACCTCAGGGGGCGAACACCGGGGAGCTGTTTTTT. Amino acid sequence: CASSPQGANTGELFF.

To note about this clonotype: Given a much more abundant clone one base away, this may be a read error. The genes are TRBV3-1 and TRBJ1-2, with D hard to call. Germline CDR1 and CDR2: LGHDT and YNNKEL (reference sequence). This CDR3 has 12 residues. The CDR3 protein is CASSFGNYGDTF. The CDR3, as DNA: TGTGCCAGCAGCTTTGGGAACTATGGCGACACCTTC.

This clonotype was found many times. The chain couples TRBV12-3 or TRBV12-4 to TRBJ2-7; 12 bases are shared with TRBD2. The CDR3 has 14 amino acids. Germline trimming cut 6 bases from V and 1 base from J; bases unmatched to any gene: 1. CDR3 nucleotide sequence: TGTGCCAGCAGCGGACTAGCGGGGTCCTACGAGCAGTACTTC. It yields the protein CASSGLAGSYEQYF.

In this sample, this clonotype turned up many times. The V gene is TRBV20-1, the J gene TRBJ1-3; TRBD1 aligns across 8 bases. V shed 3 bases, J shed 4 bases, and the junction held 2 bases outside the gene matches. CDR3 length: 13 residues. Germline CDR1 and CDR2: DFQATT and SNEGSKA (reference sequence). The CDR3 is CSARTGDGNTIYF. CDR3 nucleotides: TGCAGTGCTAGGACAGGGGACGGAAACACCATATATTTT.

The chain is built from TRBV2 and TRBJ2-2; D call uncertain. V shed 8 bases and J shed 4 bases, with 11 bases lying between them. This CDR3 region has 13 residues. Germline V lookup: CDR1 SNHLY, CDR2 FYNNEI. CDR3 in DNA: TGTGCCAGCTCCACGGCGGTCACCGGGGAGCTGTTTTTT. Translated, it gives CASSTAVTGELFF.

This sequence joins TRBV10-3 and TRBJ2-5; possibly TRBD2 for D (6 bases). Deletions cut 0 bases from V and 5 bases from J, with 13 bases between. The germline V gene encodes CDR1 ENHRY and CDR2 SYGVKD. The CDR3 extends over 15 amino acids. The CDR3 DNA is TGTGCCATCAGTGAGTCGATGGGAGGCGGGGAGACCCAGTACTTC. Translation: CAISESMGGGETQYF.

This clonotype was picked up many times. The genes are TRBV19 and TRBJ2-1, with TRBD1 matching over 7 bases. The germline V gene encodes CDR1 LNHDA and CDR2 SQIVND (reference sequence). The junction had 0 bases not matched to a gene; V was cut back by 4 bases and J by 0 bases. The CDR3 consists of 14 residues. CDR3 DNA: TGTGCCAGTAGTACAGGGGGCTCCTACAATGAGCAGTTCTTC. The encoded protein is CASSTGGSYNEQFF.